This note documents a single T cell receptor (beta chain) sequence. The antigen remains unidentified. The germline gives CDR1 SGHNT, CDR2 YENEEA. The ends were cut back, 5 bases at V and 3 bases at J, with 12 bases in the middle. The CDR3 contains 14 residues. Clones were read by immunoSEQ multiplex PCR, and TCRdb kept only the in-frame ones, dropping some. The sample contains about 130,000 clones, roughly nine tenths of which appear only once. Second doses at about 4 or about 12 weeks were pooled. The data were obtained in a study of T cell responses to AZD1222 COVID-19 vaccine. The study's findings and limits: Most donors were white British, females outnumbered males, and clonal diversity was possibly underestimated. Elevations in Spike-specific TCR breadth and depth followed administration of two AZD1222 doses.

This sequence originates from an adult who received the AZD1222 COVID-19 vaccine. The specimen comprised peripheral blood, sampled 28 days after the second AZD1222 dose. V and J are TRBV11-3 and TRBJ2-3; D might be TRBD2 (5 bases). CDR3 in amino acids: CASSKRGVTDTQYF. CDR3 bases: TGTGCCAGCAGCAAACGGGGAGTTACAGATACGCAGTATTTT. The variable domain in full, with the rest retrieved from reference TRBV11-3 and TRBJ2-3, is EAGVVQSPRYKIIEKKQPVAFWCNPISGHNTLYWYLQNLGQGPELLIRYENEEAVDDSQLPKDRFSAERLKGVDSTLKIQPAELGDSAVYLCASSKRGVTDTQYFGPGTRLTVL.